Below, 5 T cell receptor beta chains from the same sample are listed, as sequenced in a study of cytomegalovirus exposure and HLA in healthy donors. A multiplex PCR was run with 60 Vbeta primers and 13 Jbeta primers. The method was immunoSEQ multiplex PCR; TCRdb's version includes in-frame clones alone and lacks a portion of them. The sample includes 95,000 to 100,000 clones, approximately 75% of them seen just once. The sequenced sample consisted of PBMCs. These receptors were taken from a woman aged 40 to 50 in good health and CMV-seronegative.

In DNA, the CDR3 is TGTGCCAGCAGCGGGGGGATACCTGGCGAGCAGTACTTC. This codes for CASSGGIPGEQYF. V is TRBV28 and J is TRBJ2-7; 7 bases are a match to TRBD2. Germline CDR1 reads MDHEN; CDR2 reads SYDVKM. Trimming removed 6 bases from V and 6 bases from J; junction bases left unmatched: 8. This CDR3 contains 13 residues.

DNA of the CDR3: TGTGCCAGCAACAGTAGGGGGGATACGCAGTATTTT. Translation: CASNSRGDTQYF. The rearrangement links TRBV2 to TRBJ2-3; D is possibly TRBD1 (6 bases). CDR3 length: 12 residues. Per the germline V gene, CDR1 is SNHLY and CDR2 is FYNNEI. The V end lost 7 bases, the J end lost 6 bases, and 11 bases lay between the germline ends.

V gene TRBV5-6 combines with J gene TRBJ2-2; 10 bases align to TRBD2. This CDR3 contains 17 residues. Trimming took 4 bases from V and 4 from J; bases not matched to a gene: 10. Looked up from germline, CDR1 is SGHDT and CDR2 is YYEEEE. This CDR3 reads CASSPESGGEVTGELFF. The CDR3 nucleotides are TGTGCCAGCAGCCCAGAAAGCGGGGGGGAAGTCACCGGGGAGCTGTTTTTT.

The chain uses TRBV5-1 and TRBJ2-7; D possibly corresponds to TRBD2 (5 bases). Deletions cut 4 bases from V and 3 bases from J, with 14 bases between. Germline V gives CDR1 SGHRS, CDR2 YFSETQ. The length of the CDR3 is 14 residues. This CDR3 is CASSPGLRNYEQYF. The CDR3 DNA reads as TGCGCCAGCAGCCCAGGACTCCGAAACTACGAGCAGTACTTC. The full variable domain, with the rest looked up from reference TRBV5-1 and TRBJ2-7, is KAGVTQTPRYLIKTRGQQVTLSCSPISGHRSVSWYQQTPGQGLQFLFEYFSETQRNKGNFPGRFSGRQFSNSRSEMNVSTLELGDSALYLCASSPGLRNYEQYFGPGTRLTVT.

The V and J genes are TRBV19 and TRBJ2-2; D perhaps matches TRBD1 (6 bases). The germline V gene encodes CDR1 LNHDA and CDR2 SQIVND (reference sequence). V lost 8 bases to trimming and J lost 7 bases, with 20 bases between them. The CDR3 consists of 15 residues. The CDR3 DNA sequence: TGTGCCAGTTCCGTTTGGGGACGAGGGGGCGGGGAGCTGTTTTTT. Its translation is CASSVWGRGGGELFF.